The rows below give T cell receptor beta chains drawn from one sample of a study of response to subunit inactivated influenza vaccine. TCRdb re-called the RT-PCR reads through MiXCR, storing one row per CDR3 protein. The sample includes around 190,000 distinct CDR3 sequences, roughly an eighth seen only once; the top ten take 26%. Sequenced material: CD8+ T cells sorted from PBMCs, taken 5 to 6 days after vaccination. These receptor sequences come from a man aged 45-60 years who received an inactivated influenza vaccine. Each CDR3 is given with its conserved first and last residue. D genes are given only for firm matches. Size is omitted from some rows. Given values are once, few, many or a class for expanded clones.

D	size	length	J	V	CDR3	DNA
TRBD2	many	16	TRBJ2-5	TRBV7-3	CASSSSLAGHQETQYF	TGTGCCAGCAGCTCCTCCTTAGCGGGCCACCAAGAGACCCAGTACTTC
-	many	16	TRBJ2-6	TRBV15	CATSRGRYSGANVLTF	TGTGCCACCAGCAGGGGACGGTACTCTGGGGCCAACGTCCTGACTTTC
TRBD2	few	12	TRBJ2-3	TRBV11-2	CASRNLAGGTYF	TGTGCCAGCAGAAACCTAGCGGGAGGAACATATTTT
TRBD2	many	13	TRBJ2-1	TRBV12-3/TRBV12-4	CASRPGTSNEQFF	TGTGCCAGCAGGCCCGGGACTAGCAATGAGCAGTTCTTC
TRBD2	-	16	TRBJ2-2	TRBV7-8	CASSRASGGASGELFF	TGTGCCAGCAGTCGAGCTAGCGGGGGGGCGTCCGGGGAGCTGTTTTTT
-	few	13	TRBJ2-2	TRBV28	CASSFRGNGELFF	TGTGCCAGCAGTTTTAGGGGGAACGGGGAGCTGTTTTTT
-	-	14	TRBJ2-7	TRBV14	CASSQYAGSYEQYF	TGTGCCAGCAGCCAGTACGCGGGTTCCTACGAGCAGTACTTC
-	-	15	TRBJ2-3	TRBV7-9	CASSTTTAPTDTQYF	TGTGCCAGCAGCACCACGACAGCCCCCACAGATACGCAGTATTTT
-	few	15	TRBJ2-2	TRBV5-1	CASSLWGVITGELFF	TGCGCCAGCAGCTTGTGGGGAGTGATTACCGGGGAGCTGTTTTTT
-	-	14	TRBJ1-4	TRBV2	CASSVPGTNEKLFF	TGTGCCAGCAGCGTCCCGGGGACTAATGAAAAACTGTTTTTT
-	many	18	TRBJ1-3	TRBV7-6	CASSLWDRDITSGNTIYF	TGTGCCAGCAGCCTCTGGGACCGCGATATTACCTCTGGAAACACCATATATTTT
-	-	14	TRBJ1-2	TRBV6-5	CASSYSTGGAGYTF	TGTGCCAGCAGTTACTCGACGGGAGGGGCGGGCTACACCTTC
TRBD2	-	17	TRBJ2-1	TRBV5-1	CASSLNAGREAYNEQFF	TGCGCCAGCAGCTTAAACGCCGGACGGGAGGCGTACAATGAGCAGTTCTTC
TRBD2	few	11	TRBJ2-1	TRBV29-1	CSGLAGNEQFF	TGCAGCGGACTAGCGGGCAATGAGCAGTTCTTC
-	-	13	TRBJ2-7	TRBV30	CAWSRYLTYEQYF	TGTGCCTGGAGTCGATACCTTACCTACGAGCAGTACTTC
-	few	16	TRBJ1-3	TRBV5-8	CASSPLNVGSGNTIYF	TGTGCCAGCAGCCCTCTGAACGTGGGCTCTGGAAACACCATATATTTT
-	many	12	TRBJ2-7	TRBV29-1	CSVTGLSYEQYF	TGCAGCGTTACGGGACTTTCCTACGAGCAGTACTTC
-	many	16	TRBJ2-3	TRBV6-5	CASSYAGPKGTDTQYF	TGTGCCAGCAGTTACGCGGGGCCGAAAGGCACAGATACGCAGTATTTT
-	many	16	TRBJ1-2	TRBV3-1	CASSQDRRERSYGYTF	TGTGCCAGCAGCCAAGACCGACGGGAAAGGAGCTATGGCTACACCTTC
-	few	11	TRBJ2-1	TRBV4-2	CASSQRWEQFF	TGTGCCAGCAGCCAAAGATGGGAGCAGTTCTTC
-	-	15	TRBJ2-7	TRBV5-1	CASSLTTRGSYEQYF	TGCGCCAGCAGTTTAACGACACGAGGCTCCTACGAGCAGTACTTC
TRBD2	-	14	TRBJ2-7	TRBV28	CASNTGLATSGSYF	TGTGCCAGCAATACGGGACTAGCGACCTCAGGGAGCTACTTC
TRBD1	-	13	TRBJ1-2	TRBV6-2/TRBV6-3	CASTETGYYGYTF	TGTGCCAGCACCGAGACAGGGTACTATGGCTACACCTTC
-	-	13	TRBJ2-7	TRBV7-9	CASSGDLGYEQYF	TGTGCCAGCAGCGGAGACCTGGGATACGAGCAGTACTTC
TRBD1	few	14	TRBJ1-4	TRBV20-1	CSARTGTVGEKLFF	TGCAGTGCTCGAACCGGGACAGTAGGGGAAAAACTGTTTTTT
-	few	17	TRBJ2-2	TRBV9	CASSVAAGIVSTGELFF	TGTGCCAGCAGCGTAGCGGCCGGGATTGTGAGCACCGGGGAGCTGTTTTTT
TRBD1	few	18	TRBJ2-7	TRBV4-2	CASSPQGASVFGTYEQYF	TGTGCCAGCAGCCCTCAGGGGGCTTCTGTCTTTGGCACCTACGAGCAGTACTTC
-	-	14	TRBJ2-5	TRBV11-2	CASSFSRVGETQYF	TGTGCCAGCAGCTTCAGTAGGGTGGGAGAGACCCAGTACTTC
-	-	16	TRBJ2-5	TRBV11-2	CASSLRGGAYQETQYF	TGTGCCAGCAGCTTACGGGGCGGGGCGTACCAAGAGACCCAGTACTTC
TRBD2	few	16	TRBJ2-3	TRBV3-1	CASSQDPGDYTDTQYF	TGTGCCAGCAGCCAAGATCCCGGGGACTACACAGATACGCAGTATTTT
TRBD2	-	16	TRBJ2-1	TRBV20-1	CSARGTSGGLLDEQFF	TGCAGTGCTAGAGGGACTAGCGGGGGTTTGTTAGATGAGCAGTTCTTC
TRBD1	few	15	TRBJ2-7	TRBV3-1	CASSQPDRGPYEQYF	TGTGCCAGCAGCCAGCCGGACAGGGGCCCCTACGAGCAGTACTTC
TRBD1	few	16	TRBJ2-1	TRBV4-3	CASSQDFGTGVNEQFF	TGCGCCAGCAGCCAAGATTTTGGGACAGGGGTCAATGAGCAGTTCTTC
TRBD2	medium-sized	15	TRBJ2-1	TRBV7-9	CASSPPSGSDNEQFF	TGTGCCAGCAGCCCTCCTAGCGGGAGCGACAATGAGCAGTTCTTC
-	few	15	TRBJ1-4	TRBV4-1	CASRTQQATNEKLFF	TGCGCCAGCAGGACACAACAGGCAACTAATGAAAAACTGTTTTTT
TRBD2	few	14	TRBJ2-1	TRBV5-6	CASAGLAGDDEQFF	TGTGCCAGCGCGGGACTAGCGGGAGACGATGAGCAGTTCTTC
TRBD1	many	16	TRBJ2-5	TRBV7-9	CASSLNRDRKKETQYF	TGTGCCAGCAGCCTCAATAGGGACAGAAAAAAAGAGACCCAGTACTTC
TRBD1	-	14	TRBJ2-7	TRBV7-8	CASSLAGQAHEQYF	TGTGCCAGCAGCTTAGCGGGACAGGCCCACGAGCAGTACTTC
TRBD1	-	16	TRBJ2-2	TRBV20-1	CSARGLDRAFSGELFF	TGCAGTGCTAGAGGTTTAGACAGGGCGTTCAGCGGGGAGCTGTTTTTT
-	-	15	TRBJ2-3	TRBV7-6	CASSFGLLSTDTQYF	TGTGCCAGCAGCTTCGGACTACTAAGCACAGATACGCAGTATTTT
TRBD2	-	17	TRBJ2-1	TRBV20-1	CSAPTSGRAFGVHEQFF	TGCAGTGCGCCTACTAGCGGGAGGGCCTTTGGAGTCCATGAGCAGTTCTTC
-	many	12	TRBJ1-1	TRBV7-8	CASSLGNRRAFF	TGTGCCAGCAGCTTAGGGAATAGGAGGGCTTTCTTT
-	few	16	TRBJ2-5	TRBV7-3	CASSLNGVGQGETQYF	TGTGCCAGCAGCTTAAACGGGGTCGGGCAGGGGGAGACCCAGTACTTC
-	few	14	TRBJ2-5	TRBV7-9	CASSLELEVETQYF	TGTGCCAGCAGCTTAGAATTGGAAGTGGAGACCCAGTACTTC
TRBD2	-	17	TRBJ2-1	TRBV3-1	CASSHWPSGSLYNEQFF	TGTGCCAGCAGCCACTGGCCTAGCGGGAGTTTGTACAATGAGCAGTTCTTC
TRBD1	-	15	TRBJ2-1	TRBV20-1	CSAREVTGFYNEQFF	TGCAGTGCTAGAGAGGTGACAGGGTTCTACAATGAGCAGTTCTTC
TRBD2	-	13	TRBJ2-7	TRBV7-9	CASSPGGRDEQYF	TGTGCCAGCAGCCCGGGAGGGAGGGACGAGCAGTACTTC
TRBD2	-	17	TRBJ2-5	TRBV3-1	CASSASSGTSGIETQYF	TGTGCCAGCAGCGCGAGTTCCGGGACTAGCGGGATAGAGACCCAGTACTTC
TRBD1	-	15	TRBJ1-2	TRBV7-9	CASRVTGEVDYGYTF	TGTGCCAGCAGAGTGACAGGGGAGGTAGACTATGGCTACACCTTC
TRBD2	-	15	TRBJ2-5	TRBV25-1	CASSERASGLGTQYF	TGTGCCAGCAGTGAAAGGGCTAGCGGGTTGGGGACCCAGTACTTC
TRBD1	few	15	TRBJ1-2	TRBV4-3	CASSPDRGLGYGYTF	TGCGCCAGCAGCCCCGACAGGGGGTTAGGCTATGGCTACACCTTC
-	few	14	TRBJ2-7	TRBV2	CASSEAVGGYEQYF	TGTGCCAGCAGTGAAGCGGTAGGGGGCTACGAGCAGTACTTC
TRBD2	many	15	TRBJ2-1	TRBV6-5	CASSSREDPYNEQFF	TGTGCCAGCAGTTCACGGGAGGACCCCTACAATGAGCAGTTCTTC
-	-	16	TRBJ1-3	TRBV4-1	CASSQAKGRAGNTIYF	TGCGCCAGCAGCCAAGCAAAGGGACGAGCTGGAAACACCATATATTTT